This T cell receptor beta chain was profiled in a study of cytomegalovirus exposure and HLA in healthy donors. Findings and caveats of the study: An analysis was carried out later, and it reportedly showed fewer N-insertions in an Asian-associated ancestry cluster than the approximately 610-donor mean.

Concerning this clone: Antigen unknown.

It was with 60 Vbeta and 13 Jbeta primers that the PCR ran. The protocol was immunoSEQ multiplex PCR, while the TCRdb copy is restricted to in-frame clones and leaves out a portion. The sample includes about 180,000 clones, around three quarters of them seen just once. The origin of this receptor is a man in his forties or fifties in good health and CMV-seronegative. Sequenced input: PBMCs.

CDR3 protein: CASSSLAGAKAQYF. DNA for the CDR3: TGTGCCAGCAGTTCCTTAGCGGGGGCAAAGGCCCAGTACTTC. The V gene is TRBV27, the J gene TRBJ2-5, with TRBD2 identical over 9 bases. Germline lookup yields CDR1 MNHEY and CDR2 SMNVEV (reference sequence). V was clipped by 4 bases and J by 9 bases; unmatched bases: 9. This CDR3 is 14 amino acids long.